The subject of this entry is one T cell receptor (beta chain). Its target is not known. The CDR3 length is 16 residues. Germline-derived CDR1 and CDR2 are SGHTA and FQGTGA. Trimming shortened V by 5 bases and J by 0 bases, and 15 bases separated the two germline ends. Repertoires were generated with immunoSEQ multiplex PCR, while TCRdb's copy carries only in-frame clones and drops some. The table includes about 19,000 clones, roughly 80% detected once. The source of the sample is a study of OX40 agonist ivuxolimab in advanced cancers. Broader study findings: CD4+ and CD8+ T cells in blood underwent clonal expansion by week 6 at 0.1 to 3.0 mg/kg.

The sequenced sample was CD4+ or CD8+ T cells sorted from blood, obtained in a trial of the OX40 agonist ivuxolimab. This chain connects TRBV7-3 to TRBJ2-3; weak D call: TRBD2 (6 bases). The sequence was obtained from an adult with an advanced solid tumor such as melanoma, head and neck, liver or kidney cancer. CDR3 nucleotides: TGTGCCAGCAGCCCCCGCGGGGAGGTTAGCACAGATACGCAGTATTTT. This translates into CASSPRGEVSTDTQYF.